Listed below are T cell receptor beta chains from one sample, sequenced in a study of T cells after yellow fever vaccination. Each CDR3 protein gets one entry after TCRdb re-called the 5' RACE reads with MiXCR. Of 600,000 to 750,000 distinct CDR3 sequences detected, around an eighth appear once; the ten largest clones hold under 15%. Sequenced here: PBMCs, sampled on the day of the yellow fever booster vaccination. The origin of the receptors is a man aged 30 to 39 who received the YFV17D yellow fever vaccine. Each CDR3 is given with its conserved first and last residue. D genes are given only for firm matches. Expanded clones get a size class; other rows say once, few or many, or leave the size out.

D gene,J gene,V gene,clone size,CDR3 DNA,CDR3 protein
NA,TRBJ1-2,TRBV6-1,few,TGTGCCAGCAGTGCCCCCGGGGGATGGGACACCTTC,CASSAPGGWDTF
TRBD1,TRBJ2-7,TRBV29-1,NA,TGCAGCGTCAGCTTGACAGGGGGTCGCTACGAGCAGTACTTC,CSVSLTGGRYEQYF
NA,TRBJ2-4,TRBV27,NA,TGTGCCAGCAGCCTCCACCGGGGGAGGAACATTCAGTACTTC,CASSLHRGRNIQYF
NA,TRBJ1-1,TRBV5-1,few,TGCGCCAGCAGCCCAGCGGGACGGAGATCCACTGAAGCTTTCTTT,CASSPAGRRSTEAFF
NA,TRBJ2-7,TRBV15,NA,TGTGCCACCAGCAGAGACGCAACGCTAACCTACGAGCAGTACTTC,CATSRDATLTYEQYF
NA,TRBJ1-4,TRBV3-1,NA,TGTGCCAGCAGCCAAGGCCCCTCTGTAAAACTGTTTTTT,CASSQGPSVKLFF
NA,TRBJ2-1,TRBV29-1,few,TGCAGCGTTGGTCAGGGCGGGGATGAGCAGTTCTTC,CSVGQGGDEQFF
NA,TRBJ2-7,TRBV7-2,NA,TGTGCCAGCAGCTTAATAGGCGGCGCTTACTACGAGCAGTACTTC,CASSLIGGAYYEQYF
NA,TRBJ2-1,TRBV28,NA,TGTGCCAGCAGTTTACCGCCTGGCTCCTACAATGAGCAGTTCTTC,CASSLPPGSYNEQFF
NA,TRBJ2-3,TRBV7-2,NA,TGTGCCAGCAGCCACTTTAGGGGGAGGGGCACAGATACGCAGTATTTT,CASSHFRGRGTDTQYF
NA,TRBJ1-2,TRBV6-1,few,TGTGCCAGCAGTGAAGGGGGAAAAGATGGCTACACCTTC,CASSEGGKDGYTF
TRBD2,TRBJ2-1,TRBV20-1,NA,TGCAGTGCTAGAGATAGCGGGAAGGGGCACAATGAGCAGTTCTTC,CSARDSGKGHNEQFF
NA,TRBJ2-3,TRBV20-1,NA,TGCAGTGCCCCCAAAGGAGATACGCAGTATTTT,CSAPKGDTQYF
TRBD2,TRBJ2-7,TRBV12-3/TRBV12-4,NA,TGTGCCAGCAGTTTAGACGGGACTAGCGGGACCTACGAGCAGTACTTC,CASSLDGTSGTYEQYF
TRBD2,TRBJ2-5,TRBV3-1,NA,TGTGCCAGCAGCCAAGTGCAAGCGGGGCTCGGCAAGTACTTC,CASSQVQAGLGKYF
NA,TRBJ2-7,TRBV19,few,TGTGCCAGTAGTATCTCCCCTCGGACTTACTACGAGCAGTACTTC,CASSISPRTYYEQYF
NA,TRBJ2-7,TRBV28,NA,TGTGCCGTGAAGGGGGGCGTTACCGAGCAGTACTTC,CAVKGGVTEQYF
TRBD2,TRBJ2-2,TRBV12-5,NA,TGTGCTAGTGGTTTGGTTCGTGATGGGGGTCTCAGACAGCGGGAGGTACCCACCGGGGAGCTGTTTTTT,CASGLVRDGGLRQREVPTGELFF
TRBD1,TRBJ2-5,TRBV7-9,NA,TGTGCCAGCAGCCAACCGACAGGGGTGGGCGAGACCCAGTACTTC,CASSQPTGVGETQYF
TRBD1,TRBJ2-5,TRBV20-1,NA,TGCAGTGCTAGACTGACAGGGGAAGAGACCCAGTACTTC,CSARLTGEETQYF
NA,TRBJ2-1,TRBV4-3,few,TGCGCCAGCAGCCAAGGCGCGGGGCCAAGTTCTGAGCAGTTCTTC,CASSQGAGPSSEQFF
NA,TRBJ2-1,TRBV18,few,TGTGCCAGCTCACCACGGAACACAGAGCAGTTCTTC,CASSPRNTEQFF
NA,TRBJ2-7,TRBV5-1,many,TGCGCCAGCGCAGGGCGGTCCTACGAGCAGTACTTC,CASAGRSYEQYF
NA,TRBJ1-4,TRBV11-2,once,TGTGCCAGCAGCTTGGACCGATGGAGTGAAAAACTGTTTTTT,CASSLDRWSEKLFF
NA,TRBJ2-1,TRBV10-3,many,TGTGCCATCAGTGAGGGTTTAGTGTCCTACAATGAGCAGTTCTTC,CAISEGLVSYNEQFF
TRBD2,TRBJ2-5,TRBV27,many,TGTGCCAGCAGTTTGGGGGGGGTATTGGTGGAGACCCAGTACTTC,CASSLGGVLVETQYF
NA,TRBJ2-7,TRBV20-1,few,TGCAGTGCTAGAGACCCCTCGGGGTCCTCCTACGAGCAGTACTTC,CSARDPSGSSYEQYF